A selection of T cell receptor beta chains follows, all from one sample in a study of Ad26.COV2.S vaccination and SARS-CoV-2 variants. The method was immunoSEQ multiplex PCR; TCRdb's version includes in-frame clones alone and lacks a portion of them. The sample shows around 370,000 clones, approximately 90% of them seen only once. The sequencing used peripheral blood, collected after recovery from COVID-19. The origin of the receptors is a human donor who had recovered from COVID-19. The CDR3 runs from the conserved cysteine through the conserved F or W. D genes are given only for firm matches. Some rows mark clone size as missing; the rest say once, few, many or name a class of expanded clone.

j_gene: TRBJ2-1; abundance: .; d_gene: .; v_gene: TRBV7-9; CDR3nt: TGTGCCAGCTCGTTGACAGTGGGCAATGAGCAGTTCTTC; CDR3aa: CASSLTVGNEQFF
j_gene: TRBJ1-3; abundance: .; d_gene: TRBD1; v_gene: TRBV27; CDR3nt: TGTGCCAGCAGTTTATCGAGGGACAGGTTATTCTCTGGAAACACCATATATTTT; CDR3aa: CASSLSRDRLFSGNTIYF
j_gene: TRBJ2-2; abundance: .; d_gene: .; v_gene: TRBV4-2; CDR3nt: TGTGCCAGCAGCCAAGAGTTTAATCGTGGAGGGGACACCGGGGAGCTGTTTTTT; CDR3aa: CASSQEFNRGGDTGELFF
j_gene: TRBJ2-5; abundance: .; d_gene: TRBD1; v_gene: TRBV27; CDR3nt: TGTGCCAGCAGTTTAACAGGGGGGCCATTAGAGACCCAGTACTTC; CDR3aa: CASSLTGGPLETQYF
j_gene: TRBJ2-2; abundance: .; d_gene: .; v_gene: TRBV19; CDR3nt: TGTGCCAGTAGTATACCCGACTCGAAGAACACCGGGGAGCTGTTTTTT; CDR3aa: CASSIPDSKNTGELFF
j_gene: TRBJ1-2; abundance: .; d_gene: .; v_gene: TRBV12-3/TRBV12-4; CDR3nt: TGTGCCAGCAGCTGGGACGGGTACTATGGCTACACCTTC; CDR3aa: CASSWDGYYGYTF
j_gene: TRBJ1-2; abundance: few; d_gene: .; v_gene: TRBV11-3; CDR3nt: TGTGCCAGCAGCCAAAAGGAGGGGCCGGAGAGTCTATGGGGCTACACCTTC; CDR3aa: CASSQKEGPESLWGYTF
j_gene: TRBJ1-1; abundance: .; d_gene: .; v_gene: TRBV12-3/TRBV12-4; CDR3nt: TGTGCCAGCAGTTTTCTAGAGAACACTGAAGCTTTCTTT; CDR3aa: CASSFLENTEAFF
j_gene: TRBJ2-2; abundance: .; d_gene: TRBD1; v_gene: TRBV7-6; CDR3nt: TGTGCCAGCAGCTTAGCGCGGACAGGGGTTGGGGAGCTGTTTTTT; CDR3aa: CASSLARTGVGELFF
j_gene: TRBJ2-2; abundance: .; d_gene: .; v_gene: TRBV29-1; CDR3nt: TGCAGCGGTTACCGTAGCACCGGGGAGCTGTTTTTT; CDR3aa: CSGYRSTGELFF
j_gene: TRBJ2-7; abundance: .; d_gene: TRBD1; v_gene: TRBV4-1; CDR3nt: TGCGCCAGCAGCCAAGGACAGGGGGTCTCCTACGAGCAGTACTTC; CDR3aa: CASSQGQGVSYEQYF
j_gene: TRBJ2-7; abundance: .; d_gene: .; v_gene: TRBV5-5; CDR3nt: TGTGCCAGCAGCTTGGATCCGTCCAACACATACGAGCAGTACTTC; CDR3aa: CASSLDPSNTYEQYF
j_gene: TRBJ1-5; abundance: .; d_gene: .; v_gene: TRBV7-2; CDR3nt: TGTGCCAGCAGTCAGGTTGTGAGTCAGCCCCAGCATTTT; CDR3aa: CASSQVVSQPQHF
j_gene: TRBJ1-1; abundance: .; d_gene: .; v_gene: TRBV6-5; CDR3nt: TGTGCCAGCAGTTCCGACAGTGGAAACACTGAAGCTTTCTTT; CDR3aa: CASSSDSGNTEAFF
j_gene: TRBJ2-7; abundance: .; d_gene: TRBD2; v_gene: TRBV13; CDR3nt: TGTGCCAGCAGCGGCAAGACCATTCTAGCGGGGGGGCATGACGAGCAGTACTTC; CDR3aa: CASSGKTILAGGHDEQYF
j_gene: TRBJ1-2; abundance: .; d_gene: TRBD1; v_gene: TRBV5-1; CDR3nt: TGCGCCAGCAGCCGAAACCGGGACAGGGTACATGGCTACACCTTC; CDR3aa: CASSRNRDRVHGYTF
j_gene: TRBJ2-1; abundance: .; d_gene: TRBD2; v_gene: TRBV13; CDR3nt: TGTGCCAGCAGCTGGACCGGGACTAGCGGCAATGAGCAGTTCTTC; CDR3aa: CASSWTGTSGNEQFF
j_gene: TRBJ2-6; abundance: .; d_gene: TRBD1; v_gene: TRBV6-6; CDR3nt: TGTGCCAGCAGCCGAACAGGGGCTTACGGGGCCAACGTCCTGACTTTC; CDR3aa: CASSRTGAYGANVLTF
j_gene: TRBJ1-2; abundance: .; d_gene: .; v_gene: TRBV6-5; CDR3nt: TGTGCCAGCAGTTTACGATTTACAAGCAACTATGGCTACACCTTC; CDR3aa: CASSLRFTSNYGYTF
j_gene: TRBJ2-7; abundance: .; d_gene: TRBD2; v_gene: TRBV9; CDR3nt: TGTGCCAGCAGCGACGAGCGGGGGGGGAACGAGCAGTACTTC; CDR3aa: CASSDERGGNEQYF
j_gene: TRBJ2-3; abundance: .; d_gene: .; v_gene: TRBV6-1; CDR3nt: TGTGCCAGCAGTGAAGAGGGTGCCGGCGCAGATACGCAGTATTTT; CDR3aa: CASSEEGAGADTQYF
j_gene: TRBJ2-1; abundance: .; d_gene: .; v_gene: TRBV7-9; CDR3nt: TGTGCCAGCAGCTATCCCGGCAGTTTGCTATTGATACCAAACAATGAGCAGTTCTTC; CDR3aa: CASSYPGSLLLIPNNEQFF
j_gene: TRBJ1-2; abundance: .; d_gene: TRBD1; v_gene: TRBV5-6; CDR3nt: TGTGCCAGCAGCTCAGGGGGTAACTATGGCTACACCTTC; CDR3aa: CASSSGGNYGYTF
j_gene: TRBJ2-1; abundance: .; d_gene: .; v_gene: TRBV12-5; CDR3nt: TGTGCTAGTGGTTTGCCAACGAGTGGACGAATCTCCTACAATGAGCAGTTCTTC; CDR3aa: CASGLPTSGRISYNEQFF
j_gene: TRBJ2-3; abundance: .; d_gene: TRBD2; v_gene: TRBV5-6; CDR3nt: TGTGCCAGCAGCCCTCTCGCGGGGGGGCGGACAGATACGCAGTATTTT; CDR3aa: CASSPLAGGRTDTQYF
j_gene: TRBJ2-3; abundance: .; d_gene: .; v_gene: TRBV9; CDR3nt: TGTGCCAGCAGCGACCTCGAGGTAGGAGTGCGTAGTCCCTCAGATACGCAGTATTTT; CDR3aa: CASSDLEVGVRSPSDTQYF
j_gene: TRBJ1-1; abundance: .; d_gene: .; v_gene: TRBV5-1; CDR3nt: TGCGCCAGCAGTCTAAACACTGAAGCTTTCTTT; CDR3aa: CASSLNTEAFF
j_gene: TRBJ2-1; abundance: .; d_gene: .; v_gene: TRBV5-5; CDR3nt: TGTGCCAGCAGCTTGGCCACGGCAGACCAGTTCTTC; CDR3aa: CASSLATADQFF